Listed below are T cell receptor beta chains from one sample, sequenced in a study of T cells in localized non-small cell lung cancer. Method: immunoSEQ multiplex PCR; TCRdb's copy keeps in-frame clones and lacks some. The sample has 100,000 to 150,000 clones; around 92% are singletons. Sequencing was performed on peripheral blood, taken before any cancer treatment. The receptors were sampled from a female donor of 60 years or more with stage I lung adenocarcinoma. CDR3s include the opening cysteine and the closing phenylalanine or tryptophan. The D gene is left open where the match is weak. Expanded clones are given a class, and other clones once, few, many or no size at all.

d_gene	v_gene	j_gene	abundance	len	CDR3aa
-	TRBV30	TRBJ2-1	-	11	CAWMIYNEQFF
-	TRBV6-1	TRBJ2-1	-	16	CASSEPPGWIYNEQFF
-	TRBV4-1	TRBJ1-1	-	13	CASSQDGTTEAFF
TRBD2	TRBV18	TRBJ2-5	-	18	CASSPRNSGRASEETQYF
TRBD2	TRBV19	TRBJ2-3	-	16	CASSTTSGSPTDTQYF
-	TRBV11-3	TRBJ2-3	-	14	CASSLGGPADTQYF
-	TRBV7-6	TRBJ2-7	-	15	CASSLGLAYTDEQYF
-	TRBV14	TRBJ1-3	-	15	CASSQEIISGNTIYF
-	TRBV7-2	TRBJ2-1	-	13	CASSLAAYNEQFF
-	TRBV11-2	TRBJ1-1	-	16	CASSLGVRDRNTEAFF
-	TRBV2	TRBJ2-3	-	13	CASNHPLTDTQYF
-	TRBV7-8	TRBJ1-1	-	13	CASSPRTATEAFF
-	TRBV7-9	TRBJ2-7	-	11	CASSLDYEQYF
-	TRBV9	TRBJ1-2	-	13	CASSVGEGPRGTF
TRBD1	TRBV7-8	TRBJ2-2	-	15	CASRKGLQGAGELFF
-	TRBV27	TRBJ2-7	few	13	CASSTTEYYEQYF
TRBD2	TRBV2	TRBJ2-3	-	16	CASTQGLAGATDTQYF
-	TRBV7-6	TRBJ1-5	-	15	CASSPEGVSNQPQHF
-	TRBV6-5	TRBJ2-3	once	14	CASSFRENTDTQYF
TRBD2	TRBV7-8	TRBJ2-3	-	18	CASSPGTSGRGSTDTQYF
-	TRBV6-6	TRBJ2-7	-	15	CASSYSSPGAYEQYF
-	TRBV18	TRBJ1-4	-	16	CASSSLRAATNEKLFF
TRBD2	TRBV19	TRBJ2-3	few	15	CASSIYGEGTDTQYF
TRBD2	TRBV13	TRBJ2-3	-	15	CASSPGLADTDTQYF
-	TRBV4-1	TRBJ2-7	-	15	CASSQDRGLTYEQYF
-	TRBV15	TRBJ2-7	-	13	CATSRAGLSEQYF
-	TRBV19	TRBJ1-4	-	15	CASSPRLSTNEKLFF
-	TRBV5-1	TRBJ2-2	-	13	CASSPDGAGELFF
TRBD2	TRBV28	TRBJ2-1	once	15	CASSSPSGLADEQFF
-	TRBV7-3	TRBJ1-3	-	19	CASSLTGGLGRSSGNTIYF
-	TRBV7-3	TRBJ2-3	-	14	CASSSRAPTDTQYF
TRBD2	TRBV7-3	TRBJ2-7	-	14	CASSVSGRGYEQYF
-	TRBV19	TRBJ2-1	-	15	CASSIVSGAVDEQFF
-	TRBV5-1	TRBJ2-1	-	13	CASTPSSYNEQFF
-	TRBV28	TRBJ1-2	-	17	CASSPVSGETSIYGYTF
TRBD1	TRBV19	TRBJ2-5	once	15	CASRAGTGEGETQYF
TRBD1	TRBV25-1	TRBJ1-2	once	14	CASSAQTGNYGYTF
TRBD2	TRBV5-5	TRBJ2-7	-	16	CASIPGLTGGAYEQYF
-	TRBV28	TRBJ1-2	-	14	CASSLAAAIYGYTF
TRBD1	TRBV9	TRBJ2-2	-	16	CASSVENRGLAGELFF
TRBD2	TRBV28	TRBJ2-1	-	16	CASSSHSGNWYNEQFF
-	TRBV5-4	TRBJ2-7	-	14	CASSGSRLGYEQYF
-	TRBV5-1	TRBJ1-2	-	16	CASSLDGLGGTAGYTF
TRBD2	TRBV9	TRBJ2-3	-	17	CASSVGSGRASARTQYF
-	TRBV29-1	TRBJ2-7	few	14	CSVCRPGSSYEQYF